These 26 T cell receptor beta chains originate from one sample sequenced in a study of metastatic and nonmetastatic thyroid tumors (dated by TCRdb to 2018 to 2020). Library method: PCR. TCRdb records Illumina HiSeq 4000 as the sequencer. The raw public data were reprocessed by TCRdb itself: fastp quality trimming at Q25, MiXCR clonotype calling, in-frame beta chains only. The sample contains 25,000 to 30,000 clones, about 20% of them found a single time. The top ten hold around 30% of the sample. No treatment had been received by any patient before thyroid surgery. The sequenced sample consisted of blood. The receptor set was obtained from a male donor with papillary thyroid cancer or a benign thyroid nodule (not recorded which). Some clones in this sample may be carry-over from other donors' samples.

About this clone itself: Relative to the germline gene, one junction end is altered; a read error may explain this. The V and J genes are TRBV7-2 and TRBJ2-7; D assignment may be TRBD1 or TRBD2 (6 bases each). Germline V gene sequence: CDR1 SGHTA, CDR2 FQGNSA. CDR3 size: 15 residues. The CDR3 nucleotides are TGTGCCGGCAGCCTTAGCGGAGGGGGATCCTACAAGCAGTACTTC. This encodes CAGSLSGGGSYKQYF. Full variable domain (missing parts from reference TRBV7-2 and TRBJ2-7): GAGVSQSPSNKVTEKGKDVELRCDPISGHTALYWYRQSLGQGLEFLIYFQGNSAPDKSGLPSDRFSAERTGGSVSTLTIQRTQQEDSAVYLCAGSLSGGGSYKQYFGPGTRLTVT.

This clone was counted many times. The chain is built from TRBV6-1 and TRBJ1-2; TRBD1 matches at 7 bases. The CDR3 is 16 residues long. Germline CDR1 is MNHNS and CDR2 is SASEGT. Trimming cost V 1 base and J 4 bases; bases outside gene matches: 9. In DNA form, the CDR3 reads TGTGCCAGCAGTGAAGAGGAGGGGGCGGGAGGCTATGGCTACACCTTC. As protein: CASSEEEGAGGYGYTF.

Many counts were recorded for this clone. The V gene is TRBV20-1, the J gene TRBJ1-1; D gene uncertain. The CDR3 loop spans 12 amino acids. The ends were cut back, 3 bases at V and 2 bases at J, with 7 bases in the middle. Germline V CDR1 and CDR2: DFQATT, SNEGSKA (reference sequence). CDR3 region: CSASSPNTEAFF. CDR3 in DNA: TGCAGTGCTAGCAGTCCAAACACTGAAGCTTTCTTT.

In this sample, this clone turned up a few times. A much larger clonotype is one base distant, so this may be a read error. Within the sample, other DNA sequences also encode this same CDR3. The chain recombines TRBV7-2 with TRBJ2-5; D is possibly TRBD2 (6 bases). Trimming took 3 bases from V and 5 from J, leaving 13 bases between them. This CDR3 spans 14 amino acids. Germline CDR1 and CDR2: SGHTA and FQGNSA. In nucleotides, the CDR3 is TGTGCCAGCAGCTTCGGGGGAGGTCAGGAGACCCAGTACTTC. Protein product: CASSFGGGQETQYF.

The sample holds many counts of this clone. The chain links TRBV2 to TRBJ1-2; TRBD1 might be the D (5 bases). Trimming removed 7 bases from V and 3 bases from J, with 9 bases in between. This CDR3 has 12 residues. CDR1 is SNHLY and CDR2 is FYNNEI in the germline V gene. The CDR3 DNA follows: TGTGCCAGCACAGGGACCTACTATGGCTACACCTTC. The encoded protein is CASTGTYYGYTF.

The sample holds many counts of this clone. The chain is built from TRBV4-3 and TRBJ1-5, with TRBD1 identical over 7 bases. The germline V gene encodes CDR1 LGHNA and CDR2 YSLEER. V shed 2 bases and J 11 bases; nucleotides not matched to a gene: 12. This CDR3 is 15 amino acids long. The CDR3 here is CASSQKHRGPGAQHF. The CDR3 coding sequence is TGCGCCAGCAGCCAAAAACACAGGGGCCCGGGAGCCCAGCATTTT.

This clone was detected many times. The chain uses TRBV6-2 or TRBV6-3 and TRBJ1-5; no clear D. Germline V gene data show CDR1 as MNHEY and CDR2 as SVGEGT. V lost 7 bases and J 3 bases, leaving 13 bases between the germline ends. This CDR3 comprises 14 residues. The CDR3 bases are TGTGCCAGCATGGTAAACGGGGACAATCAGCCCCAGCATTTT. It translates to CASMVNGDNQPQHF.

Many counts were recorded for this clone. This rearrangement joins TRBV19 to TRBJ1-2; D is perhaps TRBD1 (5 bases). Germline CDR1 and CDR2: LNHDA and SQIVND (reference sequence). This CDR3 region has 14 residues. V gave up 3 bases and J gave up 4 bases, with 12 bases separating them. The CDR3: CASSMSRVGYGYTF. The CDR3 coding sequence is TGTGCCAGTAGTATGAGCAGGGTCGGCTATGGCTACACCTTC.

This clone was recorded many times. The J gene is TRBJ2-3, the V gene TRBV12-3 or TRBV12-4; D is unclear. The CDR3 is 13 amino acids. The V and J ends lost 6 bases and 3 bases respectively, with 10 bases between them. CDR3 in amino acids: CASSFLTTDTQYF. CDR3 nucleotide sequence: TGTGCCAGCAGCTTCCTCACAACAGATACGCAGTATTTT.

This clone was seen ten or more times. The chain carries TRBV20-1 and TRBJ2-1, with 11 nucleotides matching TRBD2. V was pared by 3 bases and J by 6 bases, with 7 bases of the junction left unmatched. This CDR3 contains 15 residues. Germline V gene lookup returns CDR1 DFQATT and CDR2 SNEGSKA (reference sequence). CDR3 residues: CSASPTSGRSNEQFF. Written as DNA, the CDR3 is TGCAGTGCTAGCCCTACTAGCGGGAGAAGCAATGAGCAGTTCTTC.

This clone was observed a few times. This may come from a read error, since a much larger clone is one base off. CDR3 sequence reads: CASGGLAGGGGTQYF. In nucleotides, the CDR3 is TGTGCCAGCGGGGGACTAGCGGGAGGAGGAGGGACCCAGTACTTC. The chain employs TRBV6-1 and TRBJ2-5; 15 nucleotides align to TRBD2. Losses at the gene ends were 8 bases for V and 7 bases for J; bases not matched to a gene: 8. The CDR3 is 15 amino acids. Germline values: CDR1 MNHNS, CDR2 SASEGT.

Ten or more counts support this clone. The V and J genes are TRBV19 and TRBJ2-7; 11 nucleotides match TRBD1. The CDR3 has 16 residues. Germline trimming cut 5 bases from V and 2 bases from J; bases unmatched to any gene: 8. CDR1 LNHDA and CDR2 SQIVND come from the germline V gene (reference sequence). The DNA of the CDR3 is TGTGCCAGTAGTCCCCACCCGGGACAGGGGGCCTACGAGCAGTACTTC. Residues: CASSPHPGQGAYEQYF.

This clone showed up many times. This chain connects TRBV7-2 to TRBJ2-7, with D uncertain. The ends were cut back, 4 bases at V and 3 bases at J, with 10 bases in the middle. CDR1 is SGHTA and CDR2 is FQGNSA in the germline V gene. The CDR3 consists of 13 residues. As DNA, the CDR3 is TGTGCCAGCAGCTCGTCGACCAACTACGAGCAGTACTTC. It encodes CASSSSTNYEQYF.

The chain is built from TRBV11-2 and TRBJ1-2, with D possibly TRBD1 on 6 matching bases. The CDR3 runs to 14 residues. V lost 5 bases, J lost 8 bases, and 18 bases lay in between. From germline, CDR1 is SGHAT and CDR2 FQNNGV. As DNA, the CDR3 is TGTGCCAGCAGCCTACTAGGACAGACTATAGGCTACACCTTC. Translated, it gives CASSLLGQTIGYTF.

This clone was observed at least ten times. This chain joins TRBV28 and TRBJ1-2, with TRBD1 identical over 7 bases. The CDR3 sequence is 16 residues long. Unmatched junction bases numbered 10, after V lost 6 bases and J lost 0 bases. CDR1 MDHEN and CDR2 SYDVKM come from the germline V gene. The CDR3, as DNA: TGTGCCAGCAGGTCCACAGGGGCCCACTCTAACTATGGCTACACCTTC. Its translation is CASRSTGAHSNYGYTF.

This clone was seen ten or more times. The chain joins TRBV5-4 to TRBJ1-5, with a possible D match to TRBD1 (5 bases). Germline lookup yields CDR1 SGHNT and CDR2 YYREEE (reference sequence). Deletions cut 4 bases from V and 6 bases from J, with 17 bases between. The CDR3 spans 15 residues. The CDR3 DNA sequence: TGTGCCAGCAGCATGGCAGGGTCCGGGAGTCAGCCCCAGCATTTT. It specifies CASSMAGSGSQPQHF.

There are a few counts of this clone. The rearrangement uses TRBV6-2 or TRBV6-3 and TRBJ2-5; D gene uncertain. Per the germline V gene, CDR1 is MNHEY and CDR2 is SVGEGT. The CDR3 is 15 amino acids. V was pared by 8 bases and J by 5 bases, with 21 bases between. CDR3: CASGLVVWQVETQYF. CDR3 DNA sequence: TGTGCCAGCGGCTTAGTGGTTTGGCAAGTGGAGACCCAGTACTTC.

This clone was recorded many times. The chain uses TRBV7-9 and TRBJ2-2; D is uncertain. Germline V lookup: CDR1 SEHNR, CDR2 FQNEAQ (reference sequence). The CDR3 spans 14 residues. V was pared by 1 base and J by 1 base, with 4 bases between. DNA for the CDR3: TGTGCCAGCAGCTTAGTCCTGAACACCGGGGAGCTGTTTTTT. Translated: CASSLVLNTGELFF. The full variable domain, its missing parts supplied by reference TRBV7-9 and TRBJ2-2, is DTGVSQNPRHKITKRGQNVTFRCDPISEHNRLYWYRQTLGQGPEFLTYFQNEAQLEKSRLLSDRFSAERPKGSFSTLEIQRTEQGDSAMYLCASSLVLNTGELFFGEGSRLTVL.

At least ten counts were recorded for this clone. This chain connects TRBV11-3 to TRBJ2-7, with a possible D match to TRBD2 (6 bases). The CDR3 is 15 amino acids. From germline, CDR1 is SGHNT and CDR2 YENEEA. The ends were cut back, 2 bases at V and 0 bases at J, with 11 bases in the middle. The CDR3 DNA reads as TGTGCCAGCAGCTTAACTAGCCGTACCTCCTACGAGCAGTACTTC. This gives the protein CASSLTSRTSYEQYF.

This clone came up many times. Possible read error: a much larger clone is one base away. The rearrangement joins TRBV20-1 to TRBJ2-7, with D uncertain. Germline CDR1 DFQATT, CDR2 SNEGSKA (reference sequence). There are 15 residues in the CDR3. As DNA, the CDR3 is TGCAGTGCTAGAGCCATAGGGCTGCAGGTCTACGGGCAGTACTTC. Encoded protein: CSARAIGLQVYGQYF.

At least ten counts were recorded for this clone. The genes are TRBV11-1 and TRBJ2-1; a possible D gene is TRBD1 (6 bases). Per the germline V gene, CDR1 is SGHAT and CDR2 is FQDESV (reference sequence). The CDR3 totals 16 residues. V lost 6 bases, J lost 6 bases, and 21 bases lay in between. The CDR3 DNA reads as TGTGCCAGCAGTTTACAGGGTTCCACCAAGCGCAATGAGCAGTTCTTC. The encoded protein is CASSLQGSTKRNEQFF.

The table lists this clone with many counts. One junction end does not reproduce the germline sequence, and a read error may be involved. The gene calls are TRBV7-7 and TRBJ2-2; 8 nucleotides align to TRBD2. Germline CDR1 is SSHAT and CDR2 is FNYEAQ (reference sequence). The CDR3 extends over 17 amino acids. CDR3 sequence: CASSPSAGGANTGELFF. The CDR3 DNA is TGTGCTAGCAGCCCTTCCGCGGGGGGAGCGAACACCGGGGAGCTGTTTTTT.

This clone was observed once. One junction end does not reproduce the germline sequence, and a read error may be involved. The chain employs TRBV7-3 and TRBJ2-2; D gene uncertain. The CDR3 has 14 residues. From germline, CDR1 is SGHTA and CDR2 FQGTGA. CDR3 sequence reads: CASSLIPNIGELFF. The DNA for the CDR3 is TGTGCCAGCAGCCTAATACCGAACATCGGGGAGCTGTTTTTT.

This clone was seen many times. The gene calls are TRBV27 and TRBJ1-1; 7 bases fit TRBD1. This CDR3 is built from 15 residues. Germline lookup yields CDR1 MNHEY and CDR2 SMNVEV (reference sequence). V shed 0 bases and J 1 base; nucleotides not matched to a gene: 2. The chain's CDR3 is CASSLSEGANTEAFF. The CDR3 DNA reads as TGTGCCAGCAGTTTATCGGAGGGGGCGAACACTGAAGCTTTCTTT.

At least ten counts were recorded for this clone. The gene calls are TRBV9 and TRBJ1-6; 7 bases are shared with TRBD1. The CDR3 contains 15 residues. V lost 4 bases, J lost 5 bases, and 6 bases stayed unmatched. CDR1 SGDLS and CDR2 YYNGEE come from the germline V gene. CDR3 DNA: TGTGCCAGCAGCCCACGGGGGACAGATAATTCACCCCTCCACTTT. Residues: CASSPRGTDNSPLHF.

The DNA of the CDR3 is TGTGCCAGCAGTACGGGCCTCTATCAGCCCCAGCATTTT. As protein: CASSTGLYQPQHF. The V call is TRBV28, the J call TRBJ1-5; D gene unclear. In germline, CDR1 is MDHEN, CDR2 SYDVKM. With 5 bases removed from V and 5 bases from J, the gap between germline ends came to 10 bases. CDR3 length: 13 amino acids.